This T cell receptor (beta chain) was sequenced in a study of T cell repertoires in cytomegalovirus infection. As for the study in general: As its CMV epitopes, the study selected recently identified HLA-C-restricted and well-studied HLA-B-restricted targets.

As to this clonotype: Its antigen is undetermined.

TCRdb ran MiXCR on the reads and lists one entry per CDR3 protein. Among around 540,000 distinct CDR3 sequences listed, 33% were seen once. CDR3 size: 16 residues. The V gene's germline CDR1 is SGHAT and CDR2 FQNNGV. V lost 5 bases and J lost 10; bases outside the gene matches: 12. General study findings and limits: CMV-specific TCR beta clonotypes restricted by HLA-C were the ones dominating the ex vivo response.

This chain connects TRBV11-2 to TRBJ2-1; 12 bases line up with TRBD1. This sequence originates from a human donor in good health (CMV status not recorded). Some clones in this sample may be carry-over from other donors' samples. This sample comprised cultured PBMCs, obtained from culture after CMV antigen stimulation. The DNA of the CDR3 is TGTGCCAGCAGCCCAGGGACAGGGGGCTGGCGCGACGAGCAGTTCTTC. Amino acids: CASSPGTGGWRDEQFF.